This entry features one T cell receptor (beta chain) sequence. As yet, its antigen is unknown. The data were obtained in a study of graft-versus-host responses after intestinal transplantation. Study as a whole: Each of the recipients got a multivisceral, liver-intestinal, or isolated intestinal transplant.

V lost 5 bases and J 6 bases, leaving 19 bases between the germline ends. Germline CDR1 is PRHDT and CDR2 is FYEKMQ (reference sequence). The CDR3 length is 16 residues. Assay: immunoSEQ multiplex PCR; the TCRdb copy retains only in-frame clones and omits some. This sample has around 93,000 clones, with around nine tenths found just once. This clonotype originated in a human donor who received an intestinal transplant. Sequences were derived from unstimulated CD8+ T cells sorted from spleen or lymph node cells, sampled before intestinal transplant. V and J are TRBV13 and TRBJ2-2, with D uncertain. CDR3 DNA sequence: TGTGCCAGCAGCCCGTCTCGGCCGACCCCGCCCGGGGAGCTGTTTTTT. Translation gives CASSPSRPTPPGELFF.